The 28 T cell receptor beta chains below come from one sample, sequenced in a study of early T cells in non-severe SARS-CoV-2 infection. From the 5' RACE reads, TCRdb called clonotypes with MiXCR, one entry per CDR3 protein. Of 97,000 or so distinct CDR3 sequences in the sample, about an eighth were seen once. Sequenced: whole blood. The receptor source for this set is an adult who was a healthcare worker with PCR-confirmed SARS-CoV-2 infection or an uninfected control (not recorded which).

This clonotype was counted many times. This chain uses TRBV27 with TRBJ2-1, with D possibly matching TRBD2 (5 bases). Trimming removed 6 bases from V and 8 bases from J, with 11 bases in between. The CDR3 extends over 12 amino acids. CDR1 and CDR2 from the germline V gene are MNHEY and SMNVEV (reference sequence). CDR3 loop: CASRGRGYEQFF. CDR3 nucleotide sequence: TGTGCCAGCAGGGGGAGAGGGTATGAGCAGTTCTTC.

This clonotype was recorded many times. The rearrangement uses TRBV9 and TRBJ2-3; perhaps TRBD2 as D (5 bases). Trimming took 0 bases from V and 2 from J, leaving 7 bases between them. Germline loops: CDR1 SGDLS, CDR2 YYNGEE. CDR3 size: 14 residues. In DNA, the CDR3 is TGTGCCAGCAGCGTAGCCGGGAACACAGATACGCAGTATTTT. Amino acids: CASSVAGNTDTQYF.

This clonotype appeared many times. The chain is built from TRBV7-9 and TRBJ1-2; TRBD1 matches 7 bases. V lost 5 bases, J lost 6 bases, and 12 bases stayed unmatched. The CDR3 is 15 amino acids. CDR1 and CDR2 from the germline V gene are SEHNR and FQNEAQ (reference sequence). The CDR3: CASSHAYRGDDGYTF. As DNA, the CDR3 is TGTGCCAGCAGCCATGCCTACAGGGGAGACGATGGCTACACCTTC.

CDR3 bases: TGTGCCAGCAGCCAAGGGCCCCCACCGACCGGGACTAGCCAGTTCTTC. The encoded protein is CASSQGPPPTGTSQFF. The gene calls are TRBV4-2 and TRBJ2-1, with 9 bases fitting TRBD2. Germline lookup yields CDR1 LGHNA and CDR2 YNFKEQ. V shed 1 base, J shed 13 bases, and the junction held 14 bases outside the gene matches. This CDR3 spans 16 amino acids.

This clonotype was picked up many times. The chain carries TRBV27 and TRBJ2-5; perhaps TRBD2 as D (6 bases). Trimming shortened V by 5 bases and J by 2 bases, and 15 bases separated the two germline ends. This CDR3 has 15 residues. Germline CDR1 and CDR2: MNHEY and SMNVEV (reference sequence). Written as DNA, the CDR3 is TGTGCCAGCAGTCCATGGGGTGGGGGGCAAGAGACCCAGTACTTC. Translated: CASSPWGGGQETQYF.

The V and J genes are TRBV28 and TRBJ2-7; D assignment may be TRBD1 or TRBD2 (5 bases each). From germline, CDR1 is MDHEN and CDR2 SYDVKM. Trimming cost V 2 bases and J 0 bases, with 11 bases left between them. The CDR3 sequence is 15 residues long. This CDR3 reads CASSLGAGNSYEQYF. The CDR3 coding sequence is TGTGCCAGCAGTTTAGGGGCGGGCAACTCCTACGAGCAGTACTTC.

V gene TRBV20-1 combines with J gene TRBJ2-1, with a weak D call TRBD2 (5 bases). Trimming left V 5 bases short and J 7 bases short, with 6 bases between. Germline V gives CDR1 DFQATT, CDR2 SNEGSKA (reference sequence). This CDR3 has 10 residues. CDR3 bases: TGCAGTGCTTGGAGGAATGAGCAGTTCTTC. This gives the protein CSAWRNEQFF.

This clonotype was observed at least ten times. This rearrangement joins TRBV20-1 to TRBJ1-1; D remains ambiguous. This CDR3 spans 11 amino acids. Germline V gives CDR1 DFQATT, CDR2 SNEGSKA (reference sequence). V lost 2 bases, J lost 3 bases, and 4 bases lay in between. The CDR3: CSARSYTEAFF. The CDR3 region has the DNA TGCAGTGCTAGAAGCTACACTGAAGCTTTCTTT.

The rearrangement uses TRBV28 and TRBJ2-2, with a tentative D call TRBD2 (6 bases). V was trimmed by 8 bases and J by 7 bases, leaving 11 bases between them. Germline assignment: CDR1 MDHEN and CDR2 SYDVKM. The CDR3 loop spans 12 amino acids. The CDR3 DNA sequence: TGTGCCAGCCGACTAGTCAGCGGGGAGCTGTTTTTT. Translating it yields CASRLVSGELFF.

This clonotype has more than one count but fewer than ten. CDR3 DNA: TGTGCCAGCAGCCAGGGCGAAAGGAAGGGAGCTGGGGCCAACGTCCTGACTTTC. Protein sequence: CASSQGERKGAGANVLTF. The rearrangement uses TRBV3-2 and TRBJ2-6; the table gives TRBD1 as D, unverified against the DNA. TRBV3-2 is a pseudogene locus. The CDR3 contains 18 residues.

The chain combines TRBV5-1 with TRBJ2-7; TRBD2 agrees at 10 bases. Looked up from germline, CDR1 is SGHRS and CDR2 is YFSETQ. V lost 1 base to trimming and J lost 7 bases; unmatched junction nucleotides: 14. The CDR3 totals 17 residues. The CDR3, as DNA: TGCGCCAGCAGCTTGTGGGCTCGAGCGGGAGGGCCGGAAGAGCAGTACTTC. Its protein is CASSLWARAGGPEEQYF.

In its sample, this clonotype was seen many times. The rearrangement joins TRBV9 to TRBJ2-1; TRBD2 matches 9 bases. This CDR3 has 15 amino acids. Trimming took 4 bases from V and 9 from J; bases not matched to a gene: 11. Germline CDR1 is SGDLS and CDR2 is YYNGEE. The CDR3 spells CASSTRPGLAFEQFF. The CDR3 region has the DNA TGTGCCAGCAGCACCCGACCGGGACTAGCCTTTGAGCAGTTCTTC.

This clonotype appeared a single time. The chain employs TRBV30 and TRBJ2-1; no clear D. Trimming pared 4 bases from V and 10 bases from J, leaving 20 bases between. This CDR3 region has 14 residues. Looked up from germline, CDR1 is GTSNPN and CDR2 is SVGIG (reference sequence). CDR3 bases: TGTGCCTGGACTAGTAGCTCTAAGGGTCGGGAGCAGTTCTTC. Protein: CAWTSSSKGREQFF.

This clonotype was recorded at least ten times. The chain couples TRBV18 to TRBJ2-1, with 14 bases lining up with TRBD2. This CDR3 comprises 18 residues. Trimming removed 3 bases from V and 6 bases from J; junction bases left unmatched: 10. Germline loops: CDR1 KGHSH, CDR2 LQKENI. The CDR3 bases are TGTGCCAGCTCACCTCCCGGGACTAGCGGGAGATTAGGCAATGAGCAGTTCTTC. This encodes CASSPPGTSGRLGNEQFF. The entire variable domain, with the rest obtained from reference TRBV18 and TRBJ2-1, is as follows: NAGVMQNPRHLVRRRGQEARLRCSPMKGHSHVYWYRQLPEEGLKFMVYLQKENIIDESGMPKERFSAEFPKEGPSILRIQQVVRGDSAAYFCASSPPGTSGRLGNEQFFGPGTRLTVL.

This chain connects TRBV5-1 to TRBJ2-3; D call uncertain. This CDR3 contains 14 residues. From germline, CDR1 is SGHRS and CDR2 YFSETQ. Trimming took off 4 bases at V and 6 bases at J, with 15 bases between the two ends. The CDR3 DNA follows: TGCGCCAGCAGCCAAGGGTCCACGGAGGATACGCAGTATTTT. Amino acids: CASSQGSTEDTQYF.

This clonotype was detected many times. This sequence joins TRBV27 and TRBJ1-2; no firm D call. The CDR3 length is 13 residues. Germline assignment: CDR1 MNHEY and CDR2 SMNVEV (reference sequence). The V gene lost 3 bases and the J gene lost 4 bases, with 9 bases spanning the gap. The CDR3 protein is CASSFSQSYGYTF. CDR3 nucleotide sequence: TGTGCCAGCAGTTTCTCGCAGTCCTATGGCTACACCTTC.

This clonotype appeared many times. This sequence joins TRBV18 and TRBJ1-3; D uncertain. The V gene lost 2 bases and the J gene lost 0 bases, with 5 bases spanning the gap. Germline values: CDR1 KGHSH, CDR2 LQKENI. The CDR3 extends over 14 amino acids. DNA for the CDR3: TGTGCCAGCTCACCAGCCAGCTCTGGAAACACCATATATTTT. Protein: CASSPASSGNTIYF. The whole variable domain, filled in from reference TRBV18 and TRBJ1-3, reads NAGVMQNPRHLVRRRGQEARLRCSPMKGHSHVYWYRQLPEEGLKFMVYLQKENIIDESGMPKERFSAEFPKEGPSILRIQQVVRGDSAAYFCASSPASSGNTIYFGEGSWLTVV.

This chain connects TRBV20-1 to TRBJ2-1; D assignment may be TRBD1 or TRBD2 (6 bases each). Germline V CDR1 and CDR2: DFQATT, SNEGSKA (reference sequence). This CDR3 region has 15 residues. Trimming pared 1 base from V and 10 bases from J, leaving 20 bases between. The CDR3 nucleotides are TGCAGTGCTAGAGGAAGCGGGTCCGCCCAGGGGGAGCAGTTCTTC. It is translated as CSARGSGSAQGEQFF.

The CDR3, as DNA: TGTGCCAGCAGTGATGGCGGACTAGCGGGCGGGGATGAGCAGTTCTTC. It translates to CASSDGGLAGGDEQFF. The gene calls are TRBV2 and TRBJ2-1; 11 positions match TRBD2. Germline V CDR1 and CDR2: SNHLY, FYNNEI. CDR3 length equals 16 residues. The J segment lost 8 bases and the V segment lost 3 bases, leaving 9 bases of the junction unmatched.

The genes are TRBV19 and TRBJ2-2; 11 nucleotides line up with TRBD2. The germline V gene has CDR1 LNHDA and CDR2 SQIVND (reference sequence). The CDR3 extends over 15 amino acids. The V segment lost 10 bases and the J segment 3 bases; nucleotides outside the gene matches: 7. In DNA, the CDR3 is TGTGCCACCCCAGGGACTAGCGGACACACCGGGGAGCTGTTTTTT. It is translated as CATPGTSGHTGELFF.

The rearrangement links TRBV7-8 to TRBJ2-3; 9 bases map to TRBD1. Trimming cost V 4 bases and J 6 bases; bases outside gene matches: 14. CDR3 length: 17 residues. Germline CDR1 reads SGHVS; CDR2 reads FQNEAQ. CDR3 region: CASSSGLLRDRADTQYF. As DNA, the CDR3 is TGTGCCAGCAGCTCAGGGTTACTTCGGGACAGGGCCGATACGCAGTATTTT.

V usage is TRBV20-1 and J usage is TRBJ1-6; D possibly corresponds to TRBD1 (6 bases). Germline CDR1 and CDR2: DFQATT and SNEGSKA (reference sequence). Trimming left V 1 base short and J 6 bases short, with 16 bases between. This CDR3 has 16 amino acids. CDR3 sequence (DNA): TGCAGTGCTAGAGGAGAGGGGACATGGTCTAATTCACCCCTCCACTTT. Protein product: CSARGEGTWSNSPLHF.

This clonotype occurred many times. The chain joins TRBV7-8 to TRBJ2-7; D possibly uses TRBD1 or TRBD2 (5 bases each). The CDR3 has 14 residues. Trimming removed 5 bases at V and 2 bases at J, with 13 bases between. In germline, CDR1 is SGHVS, CDR2 FQNEAQ. The CDR3 spells CASSARGPAYEQYF. CDR3 sequence (DNA): TGTGCCAGCAGCGCGAGGGGCCCCGCCTACGAGCAGTACTTC.

The chain is built from TRBV5-1 and TRBJ2-1; a weak D match, TRBD2 (6 bases). The CDR3 has 15 amino acids. V lost 0 bases and J 3 bases, leaving 10 bases between the germline ends. CDR1 and CDR2 from the germline V gene are SGHRS and YFSETQ. This chain's CDR3 is CASSLDGGLYNEQFF. The CDR3 DNA reads as TGCGCCAGCAGCTTGGACGGAGGGCTCTACAATGAGCAGTTCTTC.

In this sample, this clonotype turned up many times. The gene calls are TRBV20-1 and TRBJ2-1; the match to TRBD1 covers 9 bases. The CDR3 sequence is 13 residues long. Germline trimming cut 5 bases from V and 6 bases from J; bases unmatched to any gene: 5. The germline CDR1 and CDR2 sequences are DFQATT and SNEGSKA (reference sequence). The CDR3 coding sequence is TGCAGTGCTCACAGGGGGCAAGTCAATGAGCAGTTCTTC. It translates to CSAHRGQVNEQFF.

This clonotype was seen at least ten times. The chain combines TRBV29-1 with TRBJ2-1, with 12 bases fitting TRBD1. Looked up from germline, CDR1 is SQVTM and CDR2 is ANQGSEA. The CDR3 spans 14 residues. Trimming at V came to 3 bases and at J to 7 bases, leaving 4 bases not matched to a gene. The CDR3 DNA reads TGCAGCGTTGATCCGGGACAGGGGGCAAATGAGCAGTTCTTC. Its protein product is CSVDPGQGANEQFF.

This clonotype was counted only a few times. The V gene is TRBV7-9, the J gene TRBJ2-2; TRBD2 is a possible D gene (5 bases). This CDR3 has 12 amino acids. The germline CDR1 and CDR2 sequences are SEHNR and FQNEAQ (reference sequence). V lost 3 bases and J 7 bases, leaving 6 bases between the germline ends. CDR3 sequence (DNA): TGTGCCAGCAGCTTCGAGGGCGGGGAGCTGTTTTTT. Encoded protein: CASSFEGGELFF.

This clonotype was seen only a few times. The V and J genes are TRBV10-3 and TRBJ2-7; D is unresolved. The CDR3 runs 12 residues. With 0 bases removed from V and 7 bases from J, the gap between germline ends came to 7 bases. The germline gives CDR1 ENHRY, CDR2 SYGVKD. The CDR3 loop reads CAISESTLEQYF. The CDR3 DNA reads as TGTGCCATCAGTGAGTCCACGTTGGAGCAGTACTTC.